The 9 T cell receptor beta chains below all came from one sample that was sequenced in a study of cytomegalovirus exposure and HLA in healthy donors. Method: immunoSEQ multiplex PCR; TCRdb's copy keeps in-frame clones and lacks some. There are approximately 140,000 clones in the sample; about 90% occur only once, and around 8% lies in the top ten. Sequenced sample: PBMCs. These receptors all stem from a woman younger than 30 in good health and CMV-seropositive.

This clone has just one count. This chain's CDR3 is CASSERPGQDFKNTGELFF. DNA of the CDR3: TGTGCCAGCAGCGAACGGCCCGGACAGGACTTCAAAAACACCGGGGAGCTGTTTTTT. This chain links TRBV9 with TRBJ2-2, with 7 bases identical to TRBD1. V lost 3 bases, J lost 2 bases, and 16 bases stayed unmatched. Per germline, CDR1 SGDLS and CDR2 YYNGEE. The CDR3 covers 19 residues.

The rearrangement uses TRBV9 and TRBJ2-1; the match to TRBD2 covers 13 bases. V shed 2 bases and J 2 bases; nucleotides not matched to a gene: 7. CDR3 length equals 18 residues. In germline, CDR1 is SGDLS, CDR2 YYNGEE. The CDR3 bases are TGTGCCAGCAGCGTCGGGACTAGCGGGACAGAGACCTACAATGAGCAGTTCTTC. Residues: CASSVGTSGTETYNEQFF.

The J gene is TRBJ1-1, the V gene TRBV27, with 7 positions matching TRBD1. The V gene's germline CDR1 is MNHEY and CDR2 SMNVEV (reference sequence). The CDR3 is 14 residues long. With 7 bases clipped from V and 4 bases from J, the junction kept 9 bases outside the gene matches. CDR3 protein: CASTPRQGFTEAFF. CDR3 DNA sequence: TGTGCCAGCACCCCGCGACAGGGATTCACTGAAGCTTTCTTT.

The chain joins TRBV19 to TRBJ1-6; the match to TRBD1 covers 12 bases. The V segment lost 3 bases and the J segment 9 bases; nucleotides outside the gene matches: 6. The germline V gene has CDR1 LNHDA and CDR2 SQIVND (reference sequence). CDR3 length equals 16 residues. DNA of the CDR3: TGTGCCAGTAGTATCCGGGGACAGGGGGCGAGTTCACCCCTCCACTTT. This translates into CASSIRGQGASSPLHF.

The V gene is TRBV21-1, the J gene TRBJ2-7; the listed D gene, TRBD2, was not tested against the DNA. TRBV21-1 counts as a pseudogene. This CDR3 comprises 18 residues. This CDR3 is CASSRSCPTRGPGHEQYF. For the CDR3, the DNA is TGTGCCAGCAGCCGGTCTTGCCCCACGCGGGGCCCGGGTCACGAGCAGTACTTC.

V usage is TRBV7-2 and J usage is TRBJ2-7, with D perhaps matching TRBD1 (8 bases). Trimming stripped 2 bases from V and 3 bases from J, with 11 bases between. Germline CDR1 and CDR2: SGHTA and FQGNSA. The CDR3 is made up of 14 amino acids. The CDR3 loop is CASSLTGGDYEQYF. CDR3 DNA sequence: TGTGCCAGCAGCTTAACAGGGGGGGACTACGAGCAGTACTTC.

This clone is a singleton in its sample. The V call is TRBV30, the J call TRBJ2-1, with TRBD2 identical over 9 bases. The junction had 12 bases not matched to a gene; V was cut back by 3 bases and J by 9 bases. The germline V gene encodes CDR1 GTSNPN and CDR2 SVGIG (reference sequence). The CDR3 has 15 amino acids. The CDR3 sequence is CAWRGTRWRGGEQFF. The CDR3 nucleotides are TGTGCCTGGAGGGGGACTCGTTGGCGGGGGGGTGAGCAGTTCTTC.

The chain employs TRBV20-1 and TRBJ2-3; no definite D call. Germline loops: CDR1 DFQATT, CDR2 SNEGSKA (reference sequence). Trimming removed 6 bases from V and 3 bases from J, with 7 bases in between. This CDR3 has 11 residues. This CDR3 is CSAMRTDTQYF. In nucleotides, the CDR3 is TGCAGTGCGATGAGAACAGATACGCAGTATTTT.

This chain connects TRBV29-1 to TRBJ2-3; 8 bases match TRBD2. V trimming: 5 bases; J trimming: 2 bases; junction bases outside the gene matches: 6. The CDR3 runs to 14 residues. CDR1 SQVTM and CDR2 ANQGSEA come from the germline V gene. CDR3 DNA sequence: TGCAGCGTTTGTGGCGGGAGGATCACAGATACGCAGTATTTT. This codes for CSVCGGRITDTQYF.